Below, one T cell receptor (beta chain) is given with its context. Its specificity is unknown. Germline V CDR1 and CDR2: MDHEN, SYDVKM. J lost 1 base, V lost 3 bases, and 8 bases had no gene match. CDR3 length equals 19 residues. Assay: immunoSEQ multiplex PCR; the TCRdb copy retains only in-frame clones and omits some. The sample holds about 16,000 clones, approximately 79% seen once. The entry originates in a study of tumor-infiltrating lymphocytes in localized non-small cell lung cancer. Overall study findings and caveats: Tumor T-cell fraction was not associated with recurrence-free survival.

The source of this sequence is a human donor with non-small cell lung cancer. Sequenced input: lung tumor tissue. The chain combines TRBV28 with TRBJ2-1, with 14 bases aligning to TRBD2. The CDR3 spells CASSFRGLAGDRSYNEQFF. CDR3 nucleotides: TGTGCCAGCAGTTTTAGGGGACTAGCGGGAGATAGGTCCTACAATGAGCAGTTCTTC.